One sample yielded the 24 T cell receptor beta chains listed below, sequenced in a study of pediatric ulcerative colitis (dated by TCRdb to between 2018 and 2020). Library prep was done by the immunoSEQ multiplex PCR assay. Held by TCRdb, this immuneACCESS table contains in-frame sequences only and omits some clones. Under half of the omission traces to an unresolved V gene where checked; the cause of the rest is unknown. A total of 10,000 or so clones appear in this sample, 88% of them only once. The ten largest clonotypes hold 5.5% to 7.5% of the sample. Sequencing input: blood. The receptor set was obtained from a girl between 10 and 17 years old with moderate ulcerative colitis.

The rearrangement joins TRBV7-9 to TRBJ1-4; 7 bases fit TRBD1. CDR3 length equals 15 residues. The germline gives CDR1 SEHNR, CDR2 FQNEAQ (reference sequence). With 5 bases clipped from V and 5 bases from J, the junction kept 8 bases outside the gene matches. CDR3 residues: CASSLTGTVNEKLFF. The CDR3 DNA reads TGTGCCAGCAGCCTAACCGGGACAGTGAATGAAAAACTGTTTTTT. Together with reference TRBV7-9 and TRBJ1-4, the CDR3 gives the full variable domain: DTGVSQNPRHKITKRGQNVTFRCDPISEHNRLYWYRQTLGQGPEFLTYFQNEAQLEKSRLLSDRFSAERPKGSFSTLEIQRTEQGDSAMYLCASSLTGTVNEKLFFGSGTQLSVL.

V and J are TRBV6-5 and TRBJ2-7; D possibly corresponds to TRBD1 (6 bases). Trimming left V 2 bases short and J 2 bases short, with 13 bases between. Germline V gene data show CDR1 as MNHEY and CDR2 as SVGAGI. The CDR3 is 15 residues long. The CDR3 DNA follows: TGTGCCAGCAGTTACGGGCCAGGGGCACCCTACGAGCAGTACTTC. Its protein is CASSYGPGAPYEQYF.

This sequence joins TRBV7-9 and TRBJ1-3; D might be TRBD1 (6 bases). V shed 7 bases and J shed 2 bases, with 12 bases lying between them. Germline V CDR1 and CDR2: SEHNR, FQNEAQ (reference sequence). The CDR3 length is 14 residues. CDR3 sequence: CASNQGQAGNTIYF. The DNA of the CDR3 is TGTGCCAGCAACCAGGGGCAGGCTGGAAACACCATATATTTT.

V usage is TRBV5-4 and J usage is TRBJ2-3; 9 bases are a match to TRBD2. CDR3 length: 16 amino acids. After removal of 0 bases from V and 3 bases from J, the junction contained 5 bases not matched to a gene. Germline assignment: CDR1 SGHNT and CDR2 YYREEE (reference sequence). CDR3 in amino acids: CASSLAEREVTDTQYF. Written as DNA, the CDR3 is TGTGCCAGCAGCTTGGCCGAGCGGGAGGTAACAGATACGCAGTATTTT.

The CDR3 region has the DNA TGTGCCAGTAGTCTTTACAGTCCAATCCTGAACACCGGGGAGCTGTTTTTT. This gives the protein CASSLYSPILNTGELFF. The V gene is TRBV19, the J gene TRBJ2-2, with D unclear. V gave up 5 bases and J gave up 1 base, with 17 bases separating them. The CDR3 spans 17 residues. Germline assignment: CDR1 LNHDA and CDR2 SQIVND (reference sequence).

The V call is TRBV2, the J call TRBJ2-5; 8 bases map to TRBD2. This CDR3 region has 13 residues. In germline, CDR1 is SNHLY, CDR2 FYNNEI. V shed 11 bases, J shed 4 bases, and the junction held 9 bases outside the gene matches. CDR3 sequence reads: CAPQPGGGETQYF. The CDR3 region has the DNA TGTGCCCCCCAACCGGGAGGGGGAGAGACCCAGTACTTC.

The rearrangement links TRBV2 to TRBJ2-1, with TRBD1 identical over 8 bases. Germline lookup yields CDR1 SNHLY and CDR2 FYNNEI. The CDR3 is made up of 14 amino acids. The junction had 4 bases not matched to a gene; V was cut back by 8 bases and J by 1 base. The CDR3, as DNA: TGTGCCAGCTTTACAGGGGGATCCTACAATGAGCAGTTCTTC. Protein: CASFTGGSYNEQFF. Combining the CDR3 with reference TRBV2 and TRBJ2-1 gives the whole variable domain EPEVTQTPSHQVTQMGQEVILRCVPISNHLYFYWYRQILGQKVEFLVSFYNNEISEKSEIFDDQFSVERPDGSNFTLKIRSTKLEDSAMYFCASFTGGSYNEQFFGPGTRLTVL.

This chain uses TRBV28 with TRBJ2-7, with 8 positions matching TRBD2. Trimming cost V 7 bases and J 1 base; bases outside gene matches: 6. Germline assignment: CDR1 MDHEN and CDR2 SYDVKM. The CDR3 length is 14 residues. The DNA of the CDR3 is TGTGCCAGCATAAGAGCGGGAGTTTCCTACGAGCAGTACTTC. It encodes CASIRAGVSYEQYF. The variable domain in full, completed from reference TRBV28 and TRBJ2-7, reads DVKVTQSSRYLVKRTGEKVFLECVQDMDHENMFWYRQDPGLGLRLIYFSYDVKMKEKGDIPEGYSVSREKKERFSLILESASTNQTSMYLCASIRAGVSYEQYFGPGTRLTVT.

CDR3 sequence (DNA): TGTGCCAGCAGCCTTAGTTCCGGGGCAAGCACTGAAGCTTTCTTT. Translating it yields CASSLSSGASTEAFF. This chain connects TRBV27 to TRBJ1-1, with a tentative D call TRBD1 (5 bases). Deletions cut 6 bases from V and 4 bases from J, with 18 bases between. Germline CDR1 is MNHEY and CDR2 is SMNVEV (reference sequence). The CDR3 is made up of 15 amino acids.

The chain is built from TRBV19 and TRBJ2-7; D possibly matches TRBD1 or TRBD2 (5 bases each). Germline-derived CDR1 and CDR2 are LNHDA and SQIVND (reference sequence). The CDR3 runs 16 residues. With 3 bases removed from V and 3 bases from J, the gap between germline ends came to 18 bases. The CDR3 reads CASSMGRTTFYYEQYF. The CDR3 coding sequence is TGTGCCAGTAGTATGGGACGGACGACCTTCTACTACGAGCAGTACTTC.

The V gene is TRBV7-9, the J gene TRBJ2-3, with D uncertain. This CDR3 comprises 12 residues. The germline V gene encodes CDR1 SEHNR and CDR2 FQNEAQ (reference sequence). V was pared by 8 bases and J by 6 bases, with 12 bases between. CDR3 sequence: CASVGPEDTQYF. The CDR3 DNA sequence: TGTGCCAGCGTGGGCCCTGAGGATACGCAGTATTTT.

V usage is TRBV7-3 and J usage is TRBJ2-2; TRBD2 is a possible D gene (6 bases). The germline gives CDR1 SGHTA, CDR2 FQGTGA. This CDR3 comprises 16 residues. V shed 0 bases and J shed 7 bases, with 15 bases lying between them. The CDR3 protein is CASSLTLRGAGGELFF. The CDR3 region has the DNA TGTGCCAGCAGCTTAACGTTGCGGGGCGCGGGCGGGGAGCTGTTTTTT.

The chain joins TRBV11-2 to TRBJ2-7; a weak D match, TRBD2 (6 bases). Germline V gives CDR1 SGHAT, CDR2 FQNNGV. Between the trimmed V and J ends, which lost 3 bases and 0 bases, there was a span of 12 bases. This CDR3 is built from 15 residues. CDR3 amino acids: CASSFVRDSSYEQYF. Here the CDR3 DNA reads TGTGCCAGCAGCTTCGTTAGGGACTCCTCCTACGAGCAGTACTTC.

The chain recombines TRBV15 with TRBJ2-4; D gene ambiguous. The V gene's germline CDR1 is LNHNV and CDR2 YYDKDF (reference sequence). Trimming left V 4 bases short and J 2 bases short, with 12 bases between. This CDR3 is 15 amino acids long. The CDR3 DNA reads TGTGCCACCAGCAAGACCACCCACCCCAAAAACATTCAGTACTTC. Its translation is CATSKTTHPKNIQYF.

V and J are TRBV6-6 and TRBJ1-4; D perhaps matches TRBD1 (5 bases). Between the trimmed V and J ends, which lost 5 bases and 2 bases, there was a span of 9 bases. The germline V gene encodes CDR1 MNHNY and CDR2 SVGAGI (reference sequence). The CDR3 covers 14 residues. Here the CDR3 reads CASSPPGTNEKLFF. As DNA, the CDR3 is TGTGCCAGCAGTCCCCCAGGGACTAATGAAAAACTGTTTTTT.

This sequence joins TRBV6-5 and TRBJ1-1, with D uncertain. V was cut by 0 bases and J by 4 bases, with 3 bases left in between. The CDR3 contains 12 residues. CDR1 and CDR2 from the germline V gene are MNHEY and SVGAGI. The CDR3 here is CASSYSITEAFF. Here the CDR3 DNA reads TGTGCCAGCAGTTACTCGATCACTGAAGCTTTCTTT.

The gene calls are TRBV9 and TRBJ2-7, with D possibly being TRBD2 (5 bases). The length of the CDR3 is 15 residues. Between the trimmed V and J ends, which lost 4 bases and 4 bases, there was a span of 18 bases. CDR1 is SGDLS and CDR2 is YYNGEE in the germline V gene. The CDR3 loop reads CASSPSELGRYEQYF. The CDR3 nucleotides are TGTGCCAGCAGCCCCTCGGAACTAGGGCGTTACGAGCAGTACTTC. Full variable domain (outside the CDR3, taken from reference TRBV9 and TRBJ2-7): DSGVTQTPKHLITATGQRVTLRCSPRSGDLSVYWYQQSLDQGLQFLIQYYNGEERAKGNILERFSAQQFPDLHSELNLSSLELGDSALYFCASSPSELGRYEQYFGPGTRLTVT.

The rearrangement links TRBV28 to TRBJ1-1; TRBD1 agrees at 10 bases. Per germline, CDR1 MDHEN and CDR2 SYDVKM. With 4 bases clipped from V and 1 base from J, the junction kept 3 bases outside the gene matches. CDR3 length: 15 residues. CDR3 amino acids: CASSSWTGGNTEAFF. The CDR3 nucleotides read TGTGCCAGCAGTTCCTGGACAGGGGGGAACACTGAAGCTTTCTTT.

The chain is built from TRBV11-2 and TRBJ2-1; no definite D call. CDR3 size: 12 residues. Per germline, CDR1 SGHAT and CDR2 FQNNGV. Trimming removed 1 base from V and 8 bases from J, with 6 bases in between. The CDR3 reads CASSLAGYEQFF. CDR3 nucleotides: TGTGCCAGCAGCTTAGCCGGGTATGAGCAGTTCTTC.

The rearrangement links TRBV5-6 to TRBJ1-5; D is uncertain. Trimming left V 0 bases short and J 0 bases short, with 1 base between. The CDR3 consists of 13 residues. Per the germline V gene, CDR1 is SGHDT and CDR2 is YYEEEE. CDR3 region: CASSLASNQPQHF. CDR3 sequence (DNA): TGTGCCAGCAGCTTGGCTAGCAATCAGCCCCAGCATTTT.

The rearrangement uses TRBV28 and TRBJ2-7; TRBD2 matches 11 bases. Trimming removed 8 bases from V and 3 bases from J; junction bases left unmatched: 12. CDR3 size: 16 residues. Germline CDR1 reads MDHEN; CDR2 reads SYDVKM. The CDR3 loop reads CASLAGGQTGGYEQYF. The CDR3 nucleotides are TGTGCCAGCCTAGCGGGAGGACAGACTGGGGGCTACGAGCAGTACTTC.

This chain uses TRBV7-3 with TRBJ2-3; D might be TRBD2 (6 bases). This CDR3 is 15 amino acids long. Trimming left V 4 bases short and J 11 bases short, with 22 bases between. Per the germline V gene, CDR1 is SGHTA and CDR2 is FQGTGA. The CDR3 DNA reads TGTGCCAGCAGCTCAACAGGACTATCCCTTGGGAGGCAGTATTTT. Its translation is CASSSTGLSLGRQYF.

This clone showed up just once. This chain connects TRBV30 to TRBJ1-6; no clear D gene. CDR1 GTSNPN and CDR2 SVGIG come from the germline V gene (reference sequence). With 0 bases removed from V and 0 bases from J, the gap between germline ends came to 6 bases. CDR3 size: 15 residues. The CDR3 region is CAWSVTSSYNSPLHF. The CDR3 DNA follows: TGTGCCTGGAGTGTCACAAGCTCCTATAATTCACCCCTCCACTTT. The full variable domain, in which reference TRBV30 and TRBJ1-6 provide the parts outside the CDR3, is SQTIHQWPATLVQPVGSPLSLECTVEGTSNPNLYWYRQAAGRGLQLLFYSVGIGQISSEVPQNLSASRPQDRQFILSSKKLLLSDSGFYLCAWSVTSSYNSPLHFGNGTRLTVT.

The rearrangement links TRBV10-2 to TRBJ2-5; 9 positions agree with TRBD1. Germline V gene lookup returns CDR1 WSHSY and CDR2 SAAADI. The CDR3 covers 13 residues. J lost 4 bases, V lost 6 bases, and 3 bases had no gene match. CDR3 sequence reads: CASRGTGLETQYF. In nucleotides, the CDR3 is TGCGCCAGCAGGGGGACAGGGCTAGAGACCCAGTACTTC.